These 18 T cell receptor beta chains were all obtained from the same sample, sequenced in a study of blood T cell repertoires in COVID-19. Repertoires were generated with immunoSEQ multiplex PCR, while TCRdb's copy carries only in-frame clones and drops some. The table includes tens of thousands of clones, 70% to 90% detected once. Material: peripheral blood. The receptors here all came from a human donor in a cohort sampled during active COVID-19.

The chain joins TRBV4-3 to TRBJ2-7, with 9 bases aligning to TRBD2. Germline V gene sequence: CDR1 LGHNA, CDR2 YSLEER. The CDR3 runs 14 residues. Trimming took 1 base from V and 4 from J; bases not matched to a gene: 2. This chain's CDR3 is CASSQVSGGYEQYF. The CDR3 coding sequence is TGCGCCAGCAGCCAAGTTAGCGGGGGTTACGAGCAGTACTTC.

V is TRBV2 and J is TRBJ1-2; TRBD1 might be the D (6 bases). The CDR3 is made up of 12 amino acids. V was trimmed by 3 bases and J by 13 bases, leaving 15 bases between them. Germline CDR1 reads SNHLY; CDR2 reads FYNNEI. The CDR3 DNA is TGTGCCAGCAGTGACGTGGGACACCCCCTCACCTTC. This gives the protein CASSDVGHPLTF. Full variable domain (rest looked up from reference TRBV2 and TRBJ1-2): EPEVTQTPSHQVTQMGQEVILRCVPISNHLYFYWYRQILGQKVEFLVSFYNNEISEKSEIFDDQFSVERPDGSNFTLKIRSTKLEDSAMYFCASSDVGHPLTFGSGTRLTVV.

The chain carries TRBV29-1 and TRBJ1-1; 8 bases are a match to TRBD1. From germline, CDR1 is SQVTM and CDR2 ANQGSEA. After removal of 7 bases from V and 2 bases from J, the junction contained 6 bases not matched to a gene. The CDR3 runs 13 residues. The CDR3 nucleotides read TGCAGCGCCGTTGACAGGGGTAACACTGAAGCTTTCTTT. Residues: CSAVDRGNTEAFF.

The chain is built from TRBV3-1 (or the pseudogene TRBV3-2) and TRBJ1-1; maybe TRBD1 (5 bases). Germline V lookup: CDR1 LGHDT, CDR2 YNNKEL (reference sequence). The V end lost 4 bases, the J end lost 5 bases, and 5 bases lay between the germline ends. The CDR3 is 11 amino acids. The CDR3 region is CASSPGTEAFF. The CDR3 DNA sequence: TGTGCCAGCAGCCCAGGGACTGAAGCTTTCTTT.

This chain connects TRBV19 to TRBJ2-7, with 8 bases aligning to TRBD1. V lost 8 bases, J lost 11 bases, and 11 bases stayed unmatched. Germline values: CDR1 LNHDA, CDR2 SQIVND (reference sequence). The CDR3 is 12 residues long. CDR3 amino acids: CASQYPTGVKYF. Here the CDR3 DNA reads TGTGCCAGTCAGTACCCGACAGGGGTTAAGTACTTC.

The chain uses TRBV5-8 and TRBJ2-7, with 7 bases lining up with TRBD1. Germline V gene data show CDR1 as SGHTS and CDR2 as YDEGEE. The CDR3 has 16 amino acids. With V trimmed by 1 base and J by 4 bases, 11 bases remained unmatched. CDR3 amino acids: CASSLSSTGAEYEQYF. CDR3 sequence (DNA): TGTGCCAGCAGCTTGTCCTCTACAGGGGCAGAATACGAGCAGTACTTC.

This chain joins TRBV7-6 and TRBJ2-1, with 11 bases identical to TRBD2. CDR3 length equals 19 residues. V lost 5 bases and J lost 2; bases outside the gene matches: 14. Germline loops: CDR1 SGHVS, CDR2 FNYEAQ. Written as DNA, the CDR3 is TGTGCCAGCAGCCTGACAACGGGTAGCGGGGGGGCCGCCTACAATGAGCAGTTCTTC. Protein: CASSLTTGSGGAAYNEQFF.

This clone occurred once. This sequence joins TRBV7-9 and TRBJ1-2, with 7 bases that match TRBD1. The CDR3 has 12 residues. The ends lost 5 bases at V and 7 bases at J; junction bases unmatched: 4. Germline V gene data show CDR1 as SEHNR and CDR2 as FQNEAQ (reference sequence). CDR3 coding DNA: TGTGCCAGCAGCCCCAAGGGGGCTGGCTACACCTTC. This translates into CASSPKGAGYTF.

This chain uses TRBV10-3 with TRBJ2-1, with TRBD2 matching over 9 bases. The CDR3 runs to 12 residues. Germline CDR1 reads ENHRY; CDR2 reads SYGVKD. V shed 11 bases and J 10 bases; nucleotides not matched to a gene: 9. DNA of the CDR3: TGTGCCGCGGCGGGGGGGCCTGGAGAGCAGTTCTTC. Protein product: CAAAGGPGEQFF.

CDR3 amino acids: CAISDSGRVGTLTNYGYTF. In nucleotides, the CDR3 is TGTGCCATCAGTGATAGCGGGAGGGTGGGGACGCTTACTAACTATGGCTACACCTTC. The chain employs TRBV10-3 and TRBJ1-2; TRBD1 is a possible D gene (5 bases). V was pared by 3 bases and J by 0 bases, with 23 bases between. The CDR3 runs to 19 residues. Germline lookup yields CDR1 ENHRY and CDR2 SYGVKD.

The chain couples TRBV29-1 to TRBJ1-2; D uncertain. CDR3 length equals 13 residues. Germline values: CDR1 SQVTM, CDR2 ANQGSEA. Trimming cost V 7 bases and J 4 bases, with 16 bases left between them. The chain's CDR3 is CSGRTPGGYGYTF. The CDR3, as DNA: TGCAGCGGCCGGACCCCCGGAGGCTATGGCTACACCTTC.

The rearrangement uses TRBV6-5 and TRBJ2-7, with TRBD1 matching 8 bases. The CDR3 consists of 14 residues. Germline V gene sequence: CDR1 MNHEY, CDR2 SVGAGI. J was trimmed by 6 bases and V by 2 bases; bases with no gene match: 6. The CDR3 reads CASSYRTGLGEQYF. In DNA, the CDR3 is TGTGCCAGCAGTTACAGGACAGGGCTGGGCGAGCAGTACTTC.

The rearrangement links TRBV5-1 to TRBJ1-1, with 8 positions matching TRBD1. The ends lost 4 bases at V and 4 bases at J; junction bases unmatched: 9. Per the germline V gene, CDR1 is SGHRS and CDR2 is YFSETQ. This CDR3 comprises 15 residues. The CDR3 spells CASSQSQGAGTEAFF. CDR3 nucleotide sequence: TGCGCCAGCAGCCAATCTCAGGGGGCGGGCACTGAAGCTTTCTTT.

V usage is TRBV25-1 and J usage is TRBJ1-2; D not resolved. Germline V lookup: CDR1 MGHDK, CDR2 SYGVNS. This CDR3 has 15 residues. V lost 1 base, J lost 5 bases, and 14 bases lay in between. This chain's CDR3 is CASSEFGREGYGYTF. The CDR3 region has the DNA TGTGCCAGCAGTGAATTCGGCAGAGAGGGATATGGCTACACCTTC.

V usage is TRBV10-1 and J usage is TRBJ1-1; TRBD1 matches at 12 bases. V lost 7 bases to trimming and J lost 1 base; unmatched junction nucleotides: 7. Looked up from germline, CDR1 is WNHNN and CDR2 is SYGVQD (reference sequence). The length of the CDR3 is 16 residues. CDR3 bases: TGCGCCAGCAACTCCGGGACAGGGGGCCCGAACACTGAAGCTTTCTTT. It yields the protein CASNSGTGGPNTEAFF.

The rearrangement uses TRBV4-1 and TRBJ1-6; D possibly corresponds to TRBD1 (5 bases). Trimming left V 0 bases short and J 10 bases short, with 16 bases between. Looked up from germline, CDR1 is MGHRA and CDR2 is YSYEKL. The CDR3 runs 16 residues. Here the CDR3 reads CASSQDPGVLLSPLHF. The CDR3, as DNA: TGCGCCAGCAGCCAAGATCCGGGGGTCCTTCTCTCACCCCTCCACTTT.

The chain carries TRBV27 and TRBJ2-7; tentatively, D is TRBD1 (6 bases). V shed 4 bases and J shed 0 bases, with 13 bases lying between them. The germline CDR1 and CDR2 sequences are MNHEY and SMNVEV (reference sequence). CDR3 length: 15 amino acids. The CDR3 loop reads CASSSIGGSSYEQYF. CDR3 in DNA: TGTGCCAGCAGTTCGATAGGGGGTTCCTCCTACGAGCAGTACTTC.

This clone was detected only a few times. This chain uses TRBV4-3 with TRBJ1-1, with TRBD1 matching 11 bases. J was trimmed by 2 bases and V by 0 bases; bases with no gene match: 5. The length of the CDR3 is 17 residues. CDR1 is LGHNA, CDR2 YSLEER, per germline. The CDR3 DNA reads TGCGCCAGCAGCCAAGATCGGAGGACAGGGGGCAACACTGAAGCTTTCTTT. Translating it yields CASSQDRRTGGNTEAFF.